This TCR beta chain comes out of a study of Ad26.COV2.S vaccination and SARS-CoV-2 variants. For this clone: Its antigen is as yet unknown.

Stated treatment: roughly 18 received Ad26.COV2.S at low or high dose, single or two shots; a few received placebo; per-sample allocation not given. All samples were drawn on day 63, counting from the first vaccine or placebo injection. Based in Boston, the donor was an adult of 18-55 years. What was given as vaccine was an Ad26 vector encoding Wuhan-strain SARS-CoV-2 spike. TCRdb's table, derived via immunoSEQ multiplex PCR, lists solely in-frame clones and lacks some. The repertoire holds about 280,000 clones, with around 87% as singletons. Study findings and constraints: The authors reported substantial breadth in spike-specific CD8+ and CD4+ T cell responses after vaccination. Placebo recipients trailed vaccine recipients in spike-specific TCR breadth.

Trimming removed 1 base from V and 4 bases from J; junction bases left unmatched: 6. Germline lookup yields CDR1 SGDLS and CDR2 YYNGEE. The CDR3 has 15 amino acids. The rearrangement uses TRBV9 and TRBJ1-2; 8 bases map to TRBD1. The specimen was peripheral blood, collected in a trial of Ad26.COV2.S vaccine versus placebo. This clonotype was obtained from a person aged 18-60 years who received the Ad26.COV2.S COVID-19 vaccine or a placebo. The CDR3 nucleotides read TGTGCCAGCAGCGTATCGAGGACAGGGACCTATGGCTACACCTTC. Translation: CASSVSRTGTYGYTF.